The count of the clone carrying this T cell receptor (beta chain) is one. The target antigen is unknown. Germline loops: CDR1 MNHEY, CDR2 SVGAGI. CDR3 length: 13 amino acids. Trimming shortened V by 5 bases and J by 7 bases, and 11 bases separated the two germline ends. This specimen comes from a study of shared clonotypes between healthy human individuals. Assay execution proceeded at the deep level. Repertoires were generated with immunoSEQ multiplex PCR, while TCRdb's copy carries only in-frame clones and drops some. This table has 500,000 to 700,000 clones, around 96% appearing once. The study, taken as a whole, reports: Naive subsets generally exceeded memory subsets in estimated richness.

CD45RO-negative, CCR7-positively selected cells formed the naive CD8 fraction, excluding terminally differentiated effector memory CD45RA+ cells. Each sample came from a Caucasian adult donor living in Nashville, Tennessee. The receptor was isolated from a woman aged 25-40 years in good health. J is TRBJ2-2 and V is TRBV6-5, with D hard to call. The sample taken for sequencing was naive CD8+ T cells sorted from blood. The chain's CDR3 is CASSGGWSGELFF. CDR3 in DNA: TGTGCCAGCAGTGGTGGGTGGAGCGGGGAGCTGTTTTTT.